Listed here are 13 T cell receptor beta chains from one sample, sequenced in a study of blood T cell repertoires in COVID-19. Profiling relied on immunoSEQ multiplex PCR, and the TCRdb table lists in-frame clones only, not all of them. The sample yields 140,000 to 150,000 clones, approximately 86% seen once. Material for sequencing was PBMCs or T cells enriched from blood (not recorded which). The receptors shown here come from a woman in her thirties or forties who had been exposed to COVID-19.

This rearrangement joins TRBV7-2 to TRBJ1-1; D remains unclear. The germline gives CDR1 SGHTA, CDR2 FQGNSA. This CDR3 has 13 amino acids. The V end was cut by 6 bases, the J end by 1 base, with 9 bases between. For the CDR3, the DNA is TGTGCCAGCAGTTTACAACAGAACACTGAAGCTTTCTTT. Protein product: CASSLQQNTEAFF. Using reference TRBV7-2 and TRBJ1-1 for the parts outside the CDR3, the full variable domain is GAGVSQSPSNKVTEKGKDVELRCDPISGHTALYWYRQSLGQGLEFLIYFQGNSAPDKSGLPSDRFSAERTGGSVSTLTIQRTQQEDSAVYLCASSLQQNTEAFFGQGTRLTVV.

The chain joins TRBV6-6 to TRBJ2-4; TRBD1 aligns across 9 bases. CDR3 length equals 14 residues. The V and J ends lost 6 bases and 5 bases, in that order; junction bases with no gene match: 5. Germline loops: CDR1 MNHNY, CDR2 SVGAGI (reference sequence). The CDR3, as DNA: TGTGCCAGCAGGGGACAGGGCGGGGAAAACATTCAGTACTTC. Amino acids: CASRGQGGENIQYF.

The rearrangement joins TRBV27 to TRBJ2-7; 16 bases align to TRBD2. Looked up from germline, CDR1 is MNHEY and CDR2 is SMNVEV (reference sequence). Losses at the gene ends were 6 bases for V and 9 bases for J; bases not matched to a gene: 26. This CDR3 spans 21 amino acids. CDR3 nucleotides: TGTGCCAGCAGCCCGAGGGGGACTAGCGGGAGGGCCTCCTCGGAAAATCCCCCGCAGTACTTC. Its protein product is CASSPRGTSGRASSENPPQYF.

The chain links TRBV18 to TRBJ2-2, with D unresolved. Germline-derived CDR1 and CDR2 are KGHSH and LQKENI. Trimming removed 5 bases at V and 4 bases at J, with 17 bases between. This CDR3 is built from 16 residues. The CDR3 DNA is TGTGCCAGCTCATTAGCTCCGGTGACCTCCACCGGGGAGCTGTTTTTT. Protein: CASSLAPVTSTGELFF. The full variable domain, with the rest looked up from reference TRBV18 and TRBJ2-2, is NAGVMQNPRHLVRRRGQEARLRCSPMKGHSHVYWYRQLPEEGLKFMVYLQKENIIDESGMPKERFSAEFPKEGPSILRIQQVVRGDSAAYFCASSLAPVTSTGELFFGEGSRLTVL.

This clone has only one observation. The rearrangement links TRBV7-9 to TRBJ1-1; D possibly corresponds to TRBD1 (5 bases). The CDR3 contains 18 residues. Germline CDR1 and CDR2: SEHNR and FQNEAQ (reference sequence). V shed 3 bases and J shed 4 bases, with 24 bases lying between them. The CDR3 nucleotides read TGTGCCAGCAGCTTTACCCACGGGGGGTTATCCCCTCTCACTGAAGCTTTCTTT. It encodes CASSFTHGGLSPLTEAFF. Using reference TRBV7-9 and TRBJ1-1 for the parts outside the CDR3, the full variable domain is DTGVSQNPRHKITKRGQNVTFRCDPISEHNRLYWYRQTLGQGPEFLTYFQNEAQLEKSRLLSDRFSAERPKGSFSTLEIQRTEQGDSAMYLCASSFTHGGLSPLTEAFFGQGTRLTVV.

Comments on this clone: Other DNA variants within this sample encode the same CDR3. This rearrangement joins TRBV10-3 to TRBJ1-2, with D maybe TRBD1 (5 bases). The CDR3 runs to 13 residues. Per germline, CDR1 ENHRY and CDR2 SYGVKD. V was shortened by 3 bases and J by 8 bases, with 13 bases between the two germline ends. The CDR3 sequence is CAISESGIYGYTF. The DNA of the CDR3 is TGTGCCATCAGTGAATCAGGGATTTACGGCTACACCTTC.

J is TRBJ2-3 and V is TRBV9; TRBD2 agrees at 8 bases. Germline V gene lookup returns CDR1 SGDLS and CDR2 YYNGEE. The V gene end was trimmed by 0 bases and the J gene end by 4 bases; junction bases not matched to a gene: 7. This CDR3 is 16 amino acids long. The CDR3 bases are TGTGCCAGCAGCGTAGGGACTAGCAGAGGCGCAGATACGCAGTATTTT. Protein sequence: CASSVGTSRGADTQYF.

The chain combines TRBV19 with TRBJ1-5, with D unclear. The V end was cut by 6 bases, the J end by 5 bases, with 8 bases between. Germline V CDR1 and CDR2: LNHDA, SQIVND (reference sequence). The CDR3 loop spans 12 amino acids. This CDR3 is CASSTTYQPQHF. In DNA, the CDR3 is TGTGCCAGTAGCACTACTTATCAGCCCCAGCATTTT.

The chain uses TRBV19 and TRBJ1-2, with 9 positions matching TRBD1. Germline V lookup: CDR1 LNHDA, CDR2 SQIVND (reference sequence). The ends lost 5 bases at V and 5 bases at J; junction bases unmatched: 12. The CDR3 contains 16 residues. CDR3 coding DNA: TGTGCCAGTAGTGACCGGGACAGGGTTCGCTCTTATGGCTACACCTTC. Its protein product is CASSDRDRVRSYGYTF. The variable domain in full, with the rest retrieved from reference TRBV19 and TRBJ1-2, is DGGITQSPKYLFRKEGQNVTLSCEQNLNHDAMYWYRQDPGQGLRLIYYSQIVNDFQKGDIAEGYSVSREKKESFPLTVTSAQKNPTAFYLCASSDRDRVRSYGYTFGSGTRLTVV.

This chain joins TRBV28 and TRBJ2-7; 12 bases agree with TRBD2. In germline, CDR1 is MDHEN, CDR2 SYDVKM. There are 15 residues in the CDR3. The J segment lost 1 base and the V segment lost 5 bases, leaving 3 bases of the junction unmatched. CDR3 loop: CASSELAGGSYEQYF. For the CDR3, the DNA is TGTGCCAGCAGTGAACTAGCGGGAGGTTCCTACGAGCAGTACTTC.

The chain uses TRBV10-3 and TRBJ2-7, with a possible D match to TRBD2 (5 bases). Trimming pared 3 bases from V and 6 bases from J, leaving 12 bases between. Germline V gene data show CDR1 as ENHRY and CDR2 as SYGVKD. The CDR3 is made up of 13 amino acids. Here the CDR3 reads CAISETLGAEQYF. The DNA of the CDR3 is TGTGCCATCAGTGAAACATTGGGAGCCGAGCAGTACTTC.

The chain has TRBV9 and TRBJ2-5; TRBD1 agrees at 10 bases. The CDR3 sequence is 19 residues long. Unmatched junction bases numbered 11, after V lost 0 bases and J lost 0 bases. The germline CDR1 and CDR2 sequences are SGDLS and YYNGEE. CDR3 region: CASSVAINSGTGDQETQYF. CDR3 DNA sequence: TGTGCCAGCAGCGTAGCGATCAATTCCGGGACAGGGGACCAAGAGACCCAGTACTTC. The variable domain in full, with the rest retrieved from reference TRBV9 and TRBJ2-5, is DSGVTQTPKHLITATGQRVTLRCSPRSGDLSVYWYQQSLDQGLQFLIQYYNGEERAKGNILERFSAQQFPDLHSELNLSSLELGDSALYFCASSVAINSGTGDQETQYFGPGTRLLVL.

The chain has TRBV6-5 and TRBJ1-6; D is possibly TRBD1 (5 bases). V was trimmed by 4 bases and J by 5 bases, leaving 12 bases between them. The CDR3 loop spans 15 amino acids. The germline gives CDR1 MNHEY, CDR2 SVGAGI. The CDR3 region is CASSFSDRHNSPLHF. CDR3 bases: TGTGCCAGCAGTTTTTCCGACAGACATAATTCACCCCTCCACTTT.